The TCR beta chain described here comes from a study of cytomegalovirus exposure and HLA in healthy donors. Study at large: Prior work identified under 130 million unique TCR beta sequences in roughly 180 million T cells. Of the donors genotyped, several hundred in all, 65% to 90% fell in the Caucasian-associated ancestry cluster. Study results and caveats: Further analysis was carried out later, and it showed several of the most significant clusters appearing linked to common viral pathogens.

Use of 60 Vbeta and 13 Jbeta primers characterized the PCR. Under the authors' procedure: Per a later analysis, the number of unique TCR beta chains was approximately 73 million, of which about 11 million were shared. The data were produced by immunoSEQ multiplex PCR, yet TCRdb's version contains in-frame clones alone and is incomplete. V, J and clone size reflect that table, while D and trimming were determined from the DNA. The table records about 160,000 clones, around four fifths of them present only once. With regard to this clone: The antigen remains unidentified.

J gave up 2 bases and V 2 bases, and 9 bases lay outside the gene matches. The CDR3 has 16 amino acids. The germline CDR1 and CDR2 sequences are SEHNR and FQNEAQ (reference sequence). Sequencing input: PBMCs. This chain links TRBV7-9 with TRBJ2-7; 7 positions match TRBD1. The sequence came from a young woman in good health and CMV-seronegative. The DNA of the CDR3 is TGTGCCAGCAGCTTACCCGACAGGGTGGGCCCCTACGAGCAGTACTTC. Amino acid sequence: CASSLPDRVGPYEQYF.